These T cell receptor beta chains were read from a single sample in a study of CD8 T cells in ankylosing spondylitis. MiXCR was run by TCRdb on the 5' RACE reads, yielding one entry per CDR3 protein. Among tens of thousands of distinct CDR3 sequences, more than 5.5% were seen once, and the ten largest hold around 4.5%. The sample consisted of synovial fluid, either unsorted or a sorted T cell fraction (not recorded which). Receptors were obtained from a male donor with ankylosing spondylitis. CDR3s include the opening cysteine and the closing phenylalanine or tryptophan. A D gene is named only where the DNA matches it firmly. Clone size is given for some rows only: seen once, a few or many times, or a class if the clone is expanded.

J | D | size | V | DNA | CDR3
TRBJ2-5 | - | many | TRBV20-1 | TGCAGTGCTAGAGGTCTTGGGGCTACGGAGACCCAGTACTTC | CSARGLGATETQYF
TRBJ2-4 | - | - | TRBV7-2 | TGTGCCAGCAGCTTGGGTAGTTTGGGCGTGTCCAAAAACATTCAGTACTTC | CASSLGSLGVSKNIQYF
TRBJ1-1 | - | many | TRBV15 | TGTGCCACCAGCAGGGGAGGGAGTCCGGACACTGAAGCTTTCTTT | CATSRGGSPDTEAFF
TRBJ2-5 | TRBD2 | many | TRBV12-3/TRBV12-4 | TGTGCCAGCAGCCTCTCGGGGCTAGCGGGAGAGACCCAGTACTTC | CASSLSGLAGETQYF
TRBJ2-2 | - | few | TRBV11-3 | TGTGCCAGCAGCTTAGATCAGGGACACACCGGGGAGCTGTTTTTT | CASSLDQGHTGELFF
TRBJ2-7 | - | - | TRBV15 | TGTGCCACCAGCACGCGACTGGCAGGGGACGAGCAGTACTTC | CATSTRLAGDEQYF
TRBJ2-2 | - | many | TRBV2 | TGTGCCAGTATACAGGGTCTGGCCGCCGGGGAGCTGTTTTTT | CASIQGLAAGELFF
TRBJ2-7 | - | many | TRBV28 | TGTGCCAGCAGTTTAGACCCAGGATCCTCCTACGAGCAGTACTTC | CASSLDPGSSYEQYF
TRBJ1-6 | - | - | TRBV18 | TGTGCCAGCTCACCTTCGACAGGCTTCTTTAATTCACCCCTCCACTTT | CASSPSTGFFNSPLHF
TRBJ2-3 | TRBD2 | many | TRBV15 | TGTGCCACCAGCGGGGGACTAGTGGGGCGCGCAGATACGCAGTATTTT | CATSGGLVGRADTQYF
TRBJ1-2 | - | - | TRBV5-8 | TGTGCCAGCAGCCAACCCGACAGGAACTATGGCTACACCTTC | CASSQPDRNYGYTF
TRBJ2-2 | TRBD1 | few | TRBV12-3/TRBV12-4 | TGTGCCAGCAGTTTGAGACAGGGGAACACCGGGGAGCTGTTTTTT | CASSLRQGNTGELFF
TRBJ2-5 | TRBD2 | many | TRBV29-1 | TGCAGCGTTAGCGGGAGGGAGACCCAGTACTTC | CSVSGRETQYF
TRBJ2-5 | TRBD2 | many | TRBV20-1 | TGCAGTGCTAGCCCCGGACTAGCGGGAGTCGGAGAGACCCAGTACTTC | CSASPGLAGVGETQYF
TRBJ1-6 | TRBD1 | few | TRBV6-1 | TGTGCCAGCAGGAGGACAGGGGGAGGTAATTCACCCCTCCACTTT | CASRRTGGGNSPLHF
TRBJ1-1 | - | few | TRBV4-3 | TGCGCCAGCAGCCCAAGTTTGACAGCGAACACTGAAGCTTTCTTT | CASSPSLTANTEAFF
TRBJ2-5 | TRBD2 | many | TRBV9 | TGTGCCAGCAGCAATAGCGGGACCACACAAGAGACCCAGTACTTC | CASSNSGTTQETQYF
TRBJ1-5 | - | many | TRBV4-1 | TGCGCCAGCAGCCATGACCTTTACCAGCCCCAGCATTTT | CASSHDLYQPQHF
TRBJ1-5 | - | few | TRBV7-6 | TGTGCCAGCAGCTTACGGGGATATCAGCCCCAGCATTTT | CASSLRGYQPQHF
TRBJ2-1 | - | many | TRBV7-3 | TGTGCCAGCAGCCTAGGGGGGAGGCCCTACAATGAGCAGTTCTTC | CASSLGGRPYNEQFF
TRBJ2-7 | - | many | TRBV27 | TGTGCCAGCAGTTTATCCGGCCAGGGAGCAAGCGGGCAGTACTTC | CASSLSGQGASGQYF
TRBJ2-7 | - | many | TRBV11-2 | TGTGCCAGCACCCCGGCGGGGCTAGGGTACGAGCAGTACTTC | CASTPAGLGYEQYF